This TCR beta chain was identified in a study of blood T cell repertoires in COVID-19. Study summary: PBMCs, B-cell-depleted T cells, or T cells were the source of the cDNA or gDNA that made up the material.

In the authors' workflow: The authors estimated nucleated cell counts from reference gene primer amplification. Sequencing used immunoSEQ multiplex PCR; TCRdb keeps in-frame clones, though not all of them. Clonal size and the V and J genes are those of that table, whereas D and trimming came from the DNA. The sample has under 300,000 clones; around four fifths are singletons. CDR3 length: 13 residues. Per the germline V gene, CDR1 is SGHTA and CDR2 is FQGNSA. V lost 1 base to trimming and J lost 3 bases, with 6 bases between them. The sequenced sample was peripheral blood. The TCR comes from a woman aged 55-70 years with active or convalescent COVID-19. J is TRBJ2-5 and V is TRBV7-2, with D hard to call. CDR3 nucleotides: TGTGCCAGCAGCTTAGGACTGAAAGAGACCCAGTACTTC. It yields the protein CASSLGLKETQYF.